The text below deals with one T cell receptor (beta chain). This entry comes from a study of blood T cells in healthy people across ages. Then a second PCR, running roughly 6 to 12 cycles, was carried out with a sample-barcoded 5' primer and a J-beta primer mix. Each cDNA molecule received a tag from a template-switch adaptor that had 12 random nucleotides. TCRdb reprocessed the 5' RACE reads via MiXCR and lists one record per CDR3 protein. The sample consists of approximately 900,000 distinct CDR3 sequences, 25% to 30% of them appearing once. V was cut by 4 bases and J by 2 bases, with 12 bases left in between. The CDR3 sequence is 14 residues long. CDR1 and CDR2 (germline): DFQATT, SNEGSKA (reference sequence). These data were also reused for a study on T cells of mothers and their children. That paper adds: In this cohort, donors were three healthy Caucasian mothers plus their six children. Related mother-child pairs showed slightly higher but non-significant overlap than unrelated pairs. Clones that were microchimeric and persistent were not detected among T cells.

The TCR was taken from a woman between 40 and 55 years old in good health. Sequences were obtained from blood. The J gene is TRBJ1-5, the V gene TRBV20-1; D call uncertain. This chain's CDR3 is CSATAGSGNQPQHF. In DNA form, the CDR3 reads TGCAGTGCTACAGCGGGATCGGGCAATCAGCCCCAGCATTTT.